This is a list of T cell receptor beta chains from one sample in a study of blood T cell repertoires in COVID-19. Sequencing was performed with immunoSEQ multiplex PCR; in TCRdb, only in-frame clones are kept and a portion is missing. The sample has tens of thousands of clones, more than 75% seen once. Specimen: peripheral blood. These receptors originate from an elderly woman with acute or convalescent COVID-19. Each CDR3 is given with its conserved first and last residue. Each record gives: J gene, CDR3 length, V gene, CDR3 protein.

TRBJ2-2	16	TRBV7-2	CASSLGLTQGTGELFF
TRBJ1-1	16	TRBV4-3	CASSQDRGGVDTEAFF
TRBJ2-7	14	TRBV11-3	CASSFAGPSYEQYF
TRBJ2-5	13	TRBV6-1	CASSEKLAETQYF
TRBJ1-5	14	TRBV19	CASSTGWGNQPQHF
TRBJ1-5	12	TRBV18	CASSTGNQPQHF
TRBJ2-7	12	TRBV7-2	CASSPSHYEQYF
TRBJ2-2	17	TRBV11-3	CASSLGGAGANTGELFF
TRBJ2-7	14	TRBV5-1	CASSLTGGIYEQYF
TRBJ1-1	13	TRBV30	CAWSLNGGTEAFF
TRBJ2-7	13	TRBV7-8	CASSLVRGYEQYF
TRBJ1-5	13	TRBV6-2/TRBV6-3	CASSLRFNQPQHF
TRBJ2-2	16	TRBV19	CASSTDRVRDTGELFF
TRBJ1-2	14	TRBV9	CASSVGSGDYGYTF
TRBJ1-2	13	TRBV12-3/TRBV12-4	CASSQPGTAGRIF
TRBJ2-1	22	TRBV24-1	CATSDLYPGQGSLAGFSNEQFF
TRBJ2-3	15	TRBV18	CASSDGGQGTDTQYF
TRBJ2-1	15	TRBV10-3	CASTPGDSSYNEQFF
TRBJ1-6	17	TRBV7-2	CASSLKGTGSTHSPLHF
TRBJ1-1	14	TRBV19	CASSIQGANAEAFF
TRBJ1-1	14	TRBV18	CASSLQRPNTEAFF
TRBJ2-1	13	TRBV9	CASSVVLAREQFF
TRBJ2-5	18	TRBV7-8	CASSYRVQRRAPGETQYF
TRBJ2-7	17	TRBV4-2	CASSQERDRGSSYEQYF
TRBJ1-5	13	TRBV7-2	CASSSQGGQPQHF
TRBJ2-7	16	TRBV6-2/TRBV6-3	CASSSPTSGLTYEQYF
TRBJ1-5	15	TRBV18	CASSPETNSNQPQHF
TRBJ2-3	15	TRBV11-2	CASSPRTGLADTQYF
TRBJ2-3	15	TRBV6-4	CASSERGSTPDTQYF
TRBJ1-1	13	TRBV2	CASSPNFNTEAFF
TRBJ2-3	17	TRBV6-6	CASSPGLAGGGADTQYF
TRBJ2-3	15	TRBV6-5	CASSNGGALADTQYF
TRBJ1-6	13	TRBV19	CASSSLVNSPLHF
TRBJ2-6	15	TRBV5-5	CASSHQGPGANVLTF
TRBJ2-5	15	TRBV5-4	CASSRDSSLGETQYF
TRBJ2-3	15	TRBV27	CASSLTGGDTDTQYF
TRBJ2-6	17	TRBV2	CASRRDRAHSGANVLTF
TRBJ1-1	15	TRBV19	CASSITPSRNTEAFF
TRBJ2-1	16	TRBV19	CASSMLGGRAVNEQFF
TRBJ2-5	16	TRBV2	CASSEREGSLQETQYF
TRBJ2-3	17	TRBV7-6	CASSETQGNHPTDTQYF
TRBJ1-1	17	TRBV5-1	CASSLVQAQKVGTEAFF
TRBJ1-5	15	TRBV2	CASSEAGQGFVPQHF
TRBJ1-1	15	TRBV11-2	CASSLLRDRGPEAFF
TRBJ1-2	14	TRBV5-1	CASSRTGGGDGYTF
TRBJ1-1	16	TRBV5-5	CASSSGGTAANTEAFF